The clone carrying this T cell receptor beta chain was recorded a few times. Its antigen is as yet unknown. The PCR used 60 Vbeta and 13 Jbeta primers. Only in-frame clones appear in the TCRdb table, and some are missing; sequencing was by immunoSEQ multiplex PCR. The sample has some 45,000 clones, about 50% seen once. The data stem from a study of cytomegalovirus exposure and HLA in healthy donors. As for the study in general: Early release data held 75 million to 90 million unique TCRs from HLA-typed donors.

The V and J ends lost 4 bases and 6 bases respectively, with 19 bases between them. This CDR3 is built from 14 residues. The germline gives CDR1 SQVTM, CDR2 ANQGSEA. Whole-study results and caveats: Indistinguishable V segments such as TRBV6-2 and TRBV6-3 were excluded. In vitro data verified three CMV-associated chains as specific for CMV antigens. It emerged from a later analysis that several of the most significant clusters appeared to be linked to common viral pathogens.

The receptor was isolated from a human donor in good health. Source material: PBMCs. The gene calls are TRBV29-1 and TRBJ2-7; tentatively, D is TRBD1 (5 bases). The CDR3 protein is CSVGMGRVGSEQYF. The CDR3 DNA reads as TGCAGCGTTGGGATGGGCAGGGTGGGTAGCGAGCAGTACTTC.